This T cell receptor (beta chain) appears in the sequencing data of a study of blood T cell repertoires in COVID-19. Study background: Spain, Italy and the United States supplied samples that represented acute and convalescent COVID-19. Sources were T cells, B-cell-depleted T cells, or PBMCs; the material itself was cDNA or gDNA.

Original processing methods: Nucleated cell counts were estimated from reference gene primer amplification. Generated by immunoSEQ multiplex PCR, the TCRdb table keeps only in-frame clones and is missing some. That table gives V, J and clone size, and the DNA gave D and trimming. The table records 140,000 to 150,000 clones, about three quarters of them present only once. Germline V gene sequence: CDR1 SGHVS, CDR2 FQNEAQ. The V end lost 1 base, the J end lost 0 bases, and 13 bases lay between the germline ends. The length of the CDR3 is 18 residues. Sample: peripheral blood. The receptor was isolated from a woman in her fifties or sixties with acute or convalescent COVID-19. This sequence joins TRBV7-8 and TRBJ2-6; D remains ambiguous. In DNA, the CDR3 is TGTGCCAGCAGCTTAGTTGTGGTCCAACTCTCTGGGGCCAACGTCCTGACTTTC. Translated, it gives CASSLVVVQLSGANVLTF.